These T cell receptor beta chains were read from a single sample in a study of T-cell memory formation after mild COVID-19. TCRdb re-derived calls from the 5' RACE reads in MiXCR, one entry per CDR3 protein. The data show 95,000 to 120,000 distinct CDR3 sequences, around 17% seen once. Sample: PBMCs or a T cell subset sorted from them (not recorded which). These receptors were collected from a man younger than 35 who had mild COVID-19 (a few samples of this study predate the infection). Cell type and time point are not known. Both conserved end residues are part of each CDR3. A D gene is named only where the DNA matches it firmly. Clone size appears in some rows only: once, few, many, or a class for an expanded clone.

d_call,clone_size,j_call,v_call,cdr3_nt,cdr3_aa
NA,NA,TRBJ1-5,TRBV6-6,TGTGCCAGCAGTGAAGATCAGCCCCAGCATTTT,CASSEDQPQHF
NA,few,TRBJ2-3,TRBV5-1,TGCGCCAGCAGAAGGGGGGCTCCTTCCACAGATACGCAGTATTTT,CASRRGAPSTDTQYF
NA,few,TRBJ2-3,TRBV29-1,TGCAGCGTTGTTTACTACACAGATACGCAGTATTTT,CSVVYYTDTQYF
NA,few,TRBJ2-2,TRBV20-1,TGCAGTGCACGTCAGGGGTCCACCGGGGAGCTGTTTTTT,CSARQGSTGELFF
NA,NA,TRBJ2-3,TRBV7-2,TGTGCCAGCAGCCCTGTTATCCGCACAGATACGCAGTATTTT,CASSPVIRTDTQYF
NA,few,TRBJ1-1,TRBV7-3,TGTGCCAGCAGCTTACAGGGCAGCATGAACACTGAAGCTTTCTTT,CASSLQGSMNTEAFF
NA,NA,TRBJ2-3,TRBV6-5,TGTGCCAGCAGTCCGGGGGTAGCCACAGATACGCAGTATTTT,CASSPGVATDTQYF
NA,NA,TRBJ2-5,TRBV12-3/TRBV12-4,TGTGCCAGCAGTTTCGGTGTAGGGGGAGAGGAGACCCAGTACTTC,CASSFGVGGEETQYF
NA,few,TRBJ2-3,TRBV5-5,TGTGCCAGCAGCTGGAGGGGCCTAGCGTGGTCAGATACGCAGTATTTT,CASSWRGLAWSDTQYF
TRBD1,NA,TRBJ1-2,TRBV11-2,TGTGCCAGCAGCTTACCAGGGGGCCGATATGGCTACACCTTC,CASSLPGGRYGYTF
NA,NA,TRBJ1-4,TRBV20-1,TGCAGTGCTGACCATCGGATAACTAATGAAAAACTGTTTTTT,CSADHRITNEKLFF
TRBD1,NA,TRBJ1-2,TRBV7-9,TGTGCCAGCAGCTTAGGATGGACAGGGACTGGCTACACCTTC,CASSLGWTGTGYTF
NA,NA,TRBJ1-1,TRBV9,TGTGCCAGCAGCGTAGGGAGGGCGAACACTGAAGCTTTCTTT,CASSVGRANTEAFF
TRBD1,NA,TRBJ1-2,TRBV5-1,TGCGCCAGCAGCCTCCGACAGGGTTGGAGTGGCTACACCTTC,CASSLRQGWSGYTF
TRBD1,NA,TRBJ2-1,TRBV4-1,TGCGCCAGCAGCCAACGACAGGGGAGGACTTTATTGTTCGGGGTAAATGAGCAGTTCTTC,CASSQRQGRTLLFGVNEQFF
NA,NA,TRBJ2-3,TRBV20-1,TGCAGTGCTGAGCGGGGCACAGATACGCAGTATTTT,CSAERGTDTQYF
NA,NA,TRBJ1-2,TRBV28,TGTGCCAGCAGTTCCTTAACGGGGGGGGCGGACTATGGCTACACCTTC,CASSSLTGGADYGYTF
NA,NA,TRBJ2-3,TRBV20-1,TGCAGTGCTATACAGGGTAGTGGGACAGATACGCAGTATTTT,CSAIQGSGTDTQYF
TRBD1,NA,TRBJ1-4,TRBV7-9,TGTGCCAGCAGTTTTGCCGGGACAGGGAAGGGAGGCCATGAAAAACTGTTTTTT,CASSFAGTGKGGHEKLFF